Here is one T cell receptor beta chain with its context. This sample was taken from a study of T cells after yellow fever vaccination. Germline lookup yields CDR1 SGHTA and CDR2 FQGNSA. Trimming took 5 bases from V and 1 from J; bases not matched to a gene: 9. The length of the CDR3 is 16 residues. MiXCR, run by TCRdb on the 5' RACE reads, gives a single entry per CDR3 protein. The sample includes 250,000 to 300,000 distinct CDR3 sequences, roughly 13% of them seen just once. This clonotype originated in a man aged 25-45 years who received the YFV17D yellow fever vaccine. The specimen comprised CD4+ T cells sorted from PBMCs, sampled 45 days after the yellow fever booster vaccination. The chain uses TRBV7-2 and TRBJ2-3; 7 bases align to TRBD2. In DNA form, the CDR3 reads TGTGCCAGCAGCCCCCAGAATAGCGGGCGCACAGATACGCAGTATTTT. This sequence encodes CASSPQNSGRTDTQYF. The complete variable domain, with remaining parts taken from reference TRBV7-2 and TRBJ2-3, reads GAGVSQSPSNKVTEKGKDVELRCDPISGHTALYWYRQSLGQGLEFLIYFQGNSAPDKSGLPSDRFSAERTGGSVSTLTIQRTQQEDSAVYLCASSPQNSGRTDTQYFGPGTRLTVL.